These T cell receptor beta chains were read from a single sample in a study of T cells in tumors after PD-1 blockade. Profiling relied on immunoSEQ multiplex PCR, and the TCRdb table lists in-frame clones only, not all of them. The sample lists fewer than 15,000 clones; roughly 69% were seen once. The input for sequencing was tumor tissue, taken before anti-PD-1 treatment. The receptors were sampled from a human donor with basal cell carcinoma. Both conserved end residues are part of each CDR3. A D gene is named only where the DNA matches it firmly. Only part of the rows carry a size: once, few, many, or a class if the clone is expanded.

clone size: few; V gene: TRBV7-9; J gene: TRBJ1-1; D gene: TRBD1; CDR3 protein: CASSLVRQGGTEAFF; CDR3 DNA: TGTGCCAGCAGCTTAGTCCGACAGGGGGGCACTGAAGCTTTCTTT
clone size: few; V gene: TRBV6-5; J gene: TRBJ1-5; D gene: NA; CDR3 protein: CASSYERGAEPQHF; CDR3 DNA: TGTGCCAGCAGTTACGAGCGGGGAGCGGAGCCCCAGCATTTT
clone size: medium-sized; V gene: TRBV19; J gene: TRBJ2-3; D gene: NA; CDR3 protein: CASTQGNTDTQYF; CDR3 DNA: TGTGCCAGTACGCAGGGAAACACAGATACGCAGTATTTT
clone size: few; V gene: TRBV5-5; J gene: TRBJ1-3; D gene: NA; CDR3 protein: CASSPLTLDSGNTIYF; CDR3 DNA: TGTGCCAGCAGCCCTTTGACACTAGACTCTGGAAACACCATATATTTT
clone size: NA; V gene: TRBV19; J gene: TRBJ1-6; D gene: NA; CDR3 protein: CASSIVQGQSPLHF; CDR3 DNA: TGTGCCAGTAGTATAGTGCAGGGGCAATCACCCCTCCACTTT
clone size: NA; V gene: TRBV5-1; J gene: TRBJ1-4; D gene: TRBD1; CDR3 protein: CASSPRDRGRNNEKLFF; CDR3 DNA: TGCGCCAGCAGCCCCCGGGACAGGGGGCGGAATAATGAAAAACTGTTTTTT
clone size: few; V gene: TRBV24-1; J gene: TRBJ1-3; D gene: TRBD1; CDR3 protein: CATSDAQGAGNTIYF; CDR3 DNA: TGTGCCACCAGTGATGCACAGGGGGCTGGAAACACCATATATTTT
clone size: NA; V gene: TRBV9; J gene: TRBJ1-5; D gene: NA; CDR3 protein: CASSVKGDPNQPQHF; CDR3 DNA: TGTGCCAGCAGCGTCAAGGGGGACCCGAATCAGCCCCAGCATTTT
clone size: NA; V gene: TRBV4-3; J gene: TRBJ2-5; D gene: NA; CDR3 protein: CASSQAAGETQYF; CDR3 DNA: TGCGCCAGCAGCCAAGCGGCAGGGGAGACCCAGTACTTC
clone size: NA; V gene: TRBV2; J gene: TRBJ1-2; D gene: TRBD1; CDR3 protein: CASRSGGGGYTF; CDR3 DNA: TGTGCCAGCAGGTCAGGGGGCGGTGGCTACACCTTC
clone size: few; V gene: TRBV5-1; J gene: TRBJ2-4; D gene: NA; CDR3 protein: CASSLVVGEGNIQYF; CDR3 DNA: TGCGCCAGCAGCTTGGTAGTGGGGGAAGGAAACATTCAGTACTTC
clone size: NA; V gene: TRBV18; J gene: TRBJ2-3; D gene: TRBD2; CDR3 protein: CASSLAGSTDTQYF; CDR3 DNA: TGTGCCAGCTCCCTAGCGGGGTCCACAGATACGCAGTATTTT
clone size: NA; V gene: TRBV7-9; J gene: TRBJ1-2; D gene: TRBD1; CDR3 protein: CASSHLTGKSYTF; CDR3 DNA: TGTGCCAGCAGCCACCTGACAGGGAAGAGCTACACCTTC
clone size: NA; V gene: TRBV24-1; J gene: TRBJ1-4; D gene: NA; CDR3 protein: CATRDTQERLFF; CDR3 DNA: TGTGCCACCAGGGACACCCAAGAAAGACTGTTTTTT
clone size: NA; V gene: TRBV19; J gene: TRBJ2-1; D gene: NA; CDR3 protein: CASSMWGAMRDEQFF; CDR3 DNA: TGTGCCAGTAGTATGTGGGGGGCTATGCGGGATGAGCAGTTCTTC
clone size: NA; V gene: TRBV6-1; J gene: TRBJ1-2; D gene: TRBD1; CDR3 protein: CASSEDRAGPPTF; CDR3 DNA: TGTGCCAGCAGTGAGGACAGGGCGGGGCCCCCCACCTTC
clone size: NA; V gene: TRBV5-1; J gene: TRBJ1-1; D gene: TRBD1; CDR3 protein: CASLGTGDEAFF; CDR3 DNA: TGCGCCAGCTTGGGGACAGGGGATGAAGCTTTCTTT
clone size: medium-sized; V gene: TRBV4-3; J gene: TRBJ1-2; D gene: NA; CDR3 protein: CASSQDRFYGYTF; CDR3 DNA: TGCGCCAGCAGCCAAGACAGGTTCTATGGCTACACCTTC
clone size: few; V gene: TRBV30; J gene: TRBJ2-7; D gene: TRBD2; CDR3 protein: CAWSTPGLAKYEQYF; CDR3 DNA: TGTGCCTGGAGTACTCCGGGACTAGCGAAGTACGAGCAGTACTTC
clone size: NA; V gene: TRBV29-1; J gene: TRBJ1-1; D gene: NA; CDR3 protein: CSVYRNTEAFF; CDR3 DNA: TGCAGCGTTTACAGGAACACTGAAGCTTTCTTT